This TCR beta chain was identified during a study of blood T cell repertoires in COVID-19. Trimming stripped 5 bases from V and 1 base from J, with 17 bases between. Per germline, CDR1 MNHEY and CDR2 SMNVEV (reference sequence). The CDR3 extends over 16 amino acids. Per the original methods: Reference gene primer amplification gave estimated nucleated cell counts. Produced via immunoSEQ multiplex PCR; TCRdb's table is partial and in-frame only. V and J calls and clone size are given by that table; D and trimming were obtained from the DNA. Here the sample spans some 150,000 clones, nearly 85% being singletons.

Sample: peripheral blood. The gene calls are TRBV27 and TRBJ1-1; D ambiguous. The receptor comes from a human donor in a cohort sampled during active COVID-19. For the CDR3, the DNA is TGTGCCAGCAGTCCGAGGTCCCGCGGCGGGAACACTGAAGCTTTCTTT. Translated, it gives CASSPRSRGGNTEAFF.